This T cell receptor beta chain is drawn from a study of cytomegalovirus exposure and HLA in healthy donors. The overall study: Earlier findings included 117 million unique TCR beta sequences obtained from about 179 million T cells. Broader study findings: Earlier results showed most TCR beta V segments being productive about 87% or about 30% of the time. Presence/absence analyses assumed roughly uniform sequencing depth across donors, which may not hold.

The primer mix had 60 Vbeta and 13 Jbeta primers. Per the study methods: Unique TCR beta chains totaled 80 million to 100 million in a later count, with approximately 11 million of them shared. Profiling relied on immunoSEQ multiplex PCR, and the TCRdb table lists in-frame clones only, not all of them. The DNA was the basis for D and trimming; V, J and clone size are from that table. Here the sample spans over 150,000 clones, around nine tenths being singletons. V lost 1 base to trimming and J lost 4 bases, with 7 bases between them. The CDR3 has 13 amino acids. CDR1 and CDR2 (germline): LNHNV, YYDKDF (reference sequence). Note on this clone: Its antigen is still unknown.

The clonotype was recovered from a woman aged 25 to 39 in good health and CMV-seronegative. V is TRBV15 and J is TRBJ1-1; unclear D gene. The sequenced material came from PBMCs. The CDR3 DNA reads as TGTGCCACCAGCAGAGCCGGGTCCACTGAAGCTTTCTTT. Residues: CATSRAGSTEAFF.